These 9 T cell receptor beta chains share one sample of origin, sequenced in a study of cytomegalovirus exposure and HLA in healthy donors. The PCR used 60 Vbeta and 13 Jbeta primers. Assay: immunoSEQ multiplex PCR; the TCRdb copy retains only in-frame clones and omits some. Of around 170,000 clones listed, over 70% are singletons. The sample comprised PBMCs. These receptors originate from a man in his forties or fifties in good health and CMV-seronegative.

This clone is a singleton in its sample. The CDR3 sequence is CASSQEVGGGHTGELFF. The CDR3 DNA sequence: TGTGCCAGCAGCCAAGAAGTCGGCGGGGGGCACACCGGGGAGCTGTTTTTT. V and J are TRBV4-2 and TRBJ2-2; TRBD2 agrees at 8 bases. This CDR3 has 17 amino acids. Germline assignment: CDR1 LGHNA and CDR2 YNFKEQ. V lost 0 bases to trimming and J lost 3 bases; unmatched junction nucleotides: 6.

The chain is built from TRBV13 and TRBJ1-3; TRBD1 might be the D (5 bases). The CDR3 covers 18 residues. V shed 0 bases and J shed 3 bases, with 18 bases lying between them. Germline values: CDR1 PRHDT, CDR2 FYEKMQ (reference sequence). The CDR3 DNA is TGTGCCAGCAGCTTAGGACCAGGGAAACGTCTGAGTGGAAACACCATATATTTT. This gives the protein CASSLGPGKRLSGNTIYF.

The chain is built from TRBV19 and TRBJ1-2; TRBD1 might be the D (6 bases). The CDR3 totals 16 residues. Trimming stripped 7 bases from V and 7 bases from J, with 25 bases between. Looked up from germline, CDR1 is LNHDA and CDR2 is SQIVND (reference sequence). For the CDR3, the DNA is TGTGCCAGTAACTCACTCTTCTCGGTCAGGGGTGGTGGCTACACCTTC. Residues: CASNSLFSVRGGGYTF.

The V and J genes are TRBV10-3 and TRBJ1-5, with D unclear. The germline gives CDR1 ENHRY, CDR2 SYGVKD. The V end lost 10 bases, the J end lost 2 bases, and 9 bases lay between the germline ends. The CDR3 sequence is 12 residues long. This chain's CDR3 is CATSGGNQPQHF. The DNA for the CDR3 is TGTGCCACCTCCGGGGGCAATCAGCCCCAGCATTTT.

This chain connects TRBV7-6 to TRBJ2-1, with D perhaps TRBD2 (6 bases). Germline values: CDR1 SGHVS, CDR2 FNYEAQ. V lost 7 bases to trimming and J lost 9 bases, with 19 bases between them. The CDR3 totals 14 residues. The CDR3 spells CASTLRGGATEQFF. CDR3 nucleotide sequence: TGTGCCAGCACCCTGCGGGGTGGGGCGACTGAGCAGTTCTTC.

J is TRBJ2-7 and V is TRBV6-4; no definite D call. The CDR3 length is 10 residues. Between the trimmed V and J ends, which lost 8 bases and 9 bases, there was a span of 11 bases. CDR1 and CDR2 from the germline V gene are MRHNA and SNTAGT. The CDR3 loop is CASFAVAQYF. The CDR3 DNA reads TGTGCCAGCTTCGCAGTCGCGCAGTACTTC.

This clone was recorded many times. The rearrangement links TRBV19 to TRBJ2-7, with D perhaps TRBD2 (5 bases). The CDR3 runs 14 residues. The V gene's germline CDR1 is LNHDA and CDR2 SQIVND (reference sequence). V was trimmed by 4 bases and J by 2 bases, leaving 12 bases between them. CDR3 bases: TGTGCCAGTAGTACACTAGATTTCCCCTACGAGCAGTACTTC. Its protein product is CASSTLDFPYEQYF.

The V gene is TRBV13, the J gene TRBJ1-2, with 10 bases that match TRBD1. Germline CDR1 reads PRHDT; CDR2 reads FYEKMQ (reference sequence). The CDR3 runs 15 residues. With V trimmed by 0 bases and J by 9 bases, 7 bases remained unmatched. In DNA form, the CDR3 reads TGTGCCAGCAGCTTAGGACCCGGGACAGGGGATCGCTACACCTTC. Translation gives CASSLGPGTGDRYTF. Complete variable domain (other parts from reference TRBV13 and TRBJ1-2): AAGVIQSPRHLIKEKRETATLKCYPIPRHDTVYWYQQGPGQDPQFLISFYEKMQSDKGSIPDRFSAQQFSDYHSELNMSSLELGDSALYFCASSLGPGTGDRYTFGSGTRLTVV.

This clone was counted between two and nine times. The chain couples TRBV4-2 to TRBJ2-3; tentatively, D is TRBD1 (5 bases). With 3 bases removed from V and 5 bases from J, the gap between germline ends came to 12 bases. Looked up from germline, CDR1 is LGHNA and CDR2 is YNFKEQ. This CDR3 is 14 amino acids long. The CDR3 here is CASSQGQGGDTQYF. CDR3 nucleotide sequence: TGTGCCAGCAGCCAGGGTCAGGGTGGAGATACGCAGTATTTT.